Each of the 30 T cell receptor beta chains below was sequenced from the same sample in a study of blood T cell repertoires in COVID-19 (dated by TCRdb to 2018 to 2021). Library preparation used the immunoSEQ multiplex PCR assay. The clones in this table, taken by TCRdb from immuneACCESS, are in-frame only. Not every clone is retained; where verified, under half of the shortfall comes from an unresolved V gene, and the cause of the rest is unknown. The sample yields 160,000 or so clones; 80% were counted once. Approximately 0.5% of the sample comes from the top ten. The specimen was peripheral blood. All receptors come from a man aged 60-69 years with acute or convalescent COVID-19.

The CDR3 reads CASSLGRGNQPQHF. The CDR3 nucleotides are TGTGCCAGCAGCTTAGGTCGCGGTAATCAGCCCCAGCATTTT. The rearrangement links TRBV7-2 to TRBJ1-5; D not resolved. This CDR3 spans 14 amino acids. The ends were cut back, 1 base at V and 4 bases at J, with 8 bases in the middle. CDR1 and CDR2 from the germline V gene are SGHTA and FQGNSA.

V gene TRBV2 combines with J gene TRBJ1-2; tentatively, D is TRBD1 (5 bases). Trimming removed 6 bases from V and 3 bases from J, with 11 bases in between. This CDR3 contains 13 residues. Germline V CDR1 and CDR2: SNHLY, FYNNEI. The CDR3 protein is CASRKQEYYGYTF. For the CDR3, the DNA is TGTGCCAGCAGAAAACAGGAGTACTATGGCTACACCTTC.

The sample holds one count of this clone. This chain connects TRBV5-1 to TRBJ2-7; D is perhaps TRBD2 (5 bases). Trimming took off 2 bases at V and 2 bases at J, with 8 bases between the two ends. Per the germline V gene, CDR1 is SGHRS and CDR2 is YFSETQ. This CDR3 is 13 amino acids long. Written as DNA, the CDR3 is TGCGCCAGCAGCTTAGATAGCGCCTACGAGCAGTACTTC. It specifies CASSLDSAYEQYF.

The rearrangement uses TRBV7-2 and TRBJ2-2; the D gene is possibly TRBD2 (6 bases). The V gene's germline CDR1 is SGHTA and CDR2 FQGNSA. This CDR3 region has 15 residues. V gave up 5 bases and J gave up 0 bases, with 10 bases separating them. The CDR3 reads CASSPQRANTGELFF. The CDR3 DNA follows: TGTGCCAGCAGCCCCCAGCGGGCGAACACCGGGGAGCTGTTTTTT.

V is TRBV4-3 and J is TRBJ1-2; D is unclear. This CDR3 is built from 15 residues. Per the germline V gene, CDR1 is LGHNA and CDR2 is YSLEER. Deletions cut 0 bases from V and 5 bases from J, with 13 bases between. This CDR3 reads CASSQDSWQLYGYTF. In DNA form, the CDR3 reads TGCGCCAGCAGCCAAGATTCGTGGCAGTTGTATGGCTACACCTTC.

V and J are TRBV5-1 and TRBJ1-6; D perhaps matches TRBD1 (5 bases). V lost 4 bases, J lost 6 bases, and 17 bases lay in between. Germline V gives CDR1 SGHRS, CDR2 YFSETQ. The CDR3 totals 16 residues. CDR3 sequence (DNA): TGCGCCAGCAGCCCGACGTCAGGGAGGAGTAATTCACCCCTCCACTTT. Protein product: CASSPTSGRSNSPLHF.

The chain recombines TRBV5-4 with TRBJ1-1; no firm D call. CDR1 SGHNT and CDR2 YYREEE come from the germline V gene (reference sequence). V was shortened by 3 bases and J by 1 base, with 10 bases between the two germline ends. The CDR3 runs to 14 residues. CDR3: CASSYQGGNTEAFF. CDR3 nucleotide sequence: TGTGCCAGCAGCTACCAAGGCGGGAACACTGAAGCTTTCTTT.

CDR3 in amino acids: CASRPEGQGDNEQFF. CDR3 nucleotide sequence: TGTGCCAGCAGGCCCGAGGGACAGGGGGACAATGAGCAGTTCTTC. The chain carries TRBV27 and TRBJ2-1; the match to TRBD1 covers 11 bases. CDR1 is MNHEY, CDR2 SMNVEV, per germline (reference sequence). The CDR3 consists of 15 residues. J was trimmed by 5 bases and V by 6 bases; bases with no gene match: 6.

V usage is TRBV7-9 and J usage is TRBJ2-3; 7 bases line up with TRBD2. V dropped 0 bases and J dropped 2; count of bases not matched to a gene: 2. The germline V gene has CDR1 SEHNR and CDR2 FQNEAQ (reference sequence). This CDR3 region has 15 residues. As DNA, the CDR3 is TGTGCCAGCAGCTTAGCGGGAGGGGACACAGATACGCAGTATTTT. Protein: CASSLAGGDTDTQYF.

In nucleotides, the CDR3 is TGTGCCAGCAGTGCCAGGGCAACAAACTATGGCTACACCTTC. As protein: CASSARATNYGYTF. The V gene is TRBV2, the J gene TRBJ1-2; possibly TRBD1 for D (5 bases). CDR1 SNHLY and CDR2 FYNNEI come from the germline V gene. This CDR3 spans 14 amino acids. Trimming took 4 bases from V and 2 from J, leaving 11 bases between them.

J is TRBJ1-6 and V is TRBV10-3, with 9 positions matching TRBD1. Unmatched junction bases numbered 9, after V lost 8 bases and J lost 10 bases. Germline CDR1 reads ENHRY; CDR2 reads SYGVKD. This CDR3 spans 14 amino acids. Written as DNA, the CDR3 is TGTGCCATCGAAAAGGGGACAGGGCAATCACCCCTCCACTTT. It encodes CAIEKGTGQSPLHF.

This clone was detected once. The chain has TRBV7-9 and TRBJ2-7, with a weak D call TRBD1 (6 bases). This CDR3 contains 12 residues. Germline CDR1 reads SEHNR; CDR2 reads FQNEAQ (reference sequence). The V and J ends lost 5 bases and 7 bases respectively, with 12 bases between them. The CDR3 DNA reads as TGTGCCAGCAGCGTCACAGGGAGAGAGCAGTACTTC. Protein product: CASSVTGREQYF.

The chain has TRBV3-1 (or the pseudogene TRBV3-2) and TRBJ2-5, with 9 nucleotides matching TRBD2. V was clipped by 7 bases and J by 2 bases; unmatched bases: 11. Germline CDR1 is LGHDT and CDR2 is YNNKEL (reference sequence). The CDR3 runs 16 residues. The CDR3 coding sequence is TGTGCCAGCACCCTGACTAGCGGAGAAATACAAGAGACCCAGTACTTC. Protein product: CASTLTSGEIQETQYF.

The CDR3 sequence: CATSVGGTNTGELFF. The CDR3 DNA sequence: TGTGCCACCAGTGTTGGGGGGACCAACACCGGGGAGCTGTTTTTT. The rearrangement joins TRBV24-1 to TRBJ2-2, with D possibly matching TRBD2 (6 bases). The CDR3 is 15 residues long. Germline loops: CDR1 KGHDR, CDR2 SFDVKD. V was pared by 5 bases and J by 2 bases, with 11 bases between.

This clone has a single count. The V gene is TRBV13, the J gene TRBJ2-5; 8 positions agree with TRBD1. This CDR3 region has 15 residues. Looked up from germline, CDR1 is PRHDT and CDR2 is FYEKMQ (reference sequence). V lost 5 bases, J lost 2 bases, and 7 bases stayed unmatched. The CDR3 protein is CASSPDRGPQETQYF. The CDR3 bases are TGTGCCAGCAGCCCCGACAGGGGACCACAAGAGACCCAGTACTTC.

The chain joins TRBV6-5 to TRBJ2-7; 7 nucleotides agree with TRBD2. The CDR3 spans 15 residues. CDR1 is MNHEY and CDR2 is SVGAGI in the germline V gene. Germline trimming cut 2 bases from V and 2 bases from J; bases unmatched to any gene: 6. CDR3 residues: CASSYGAGWAYEQYF. The CDR3, as DNA: TGTGCCAGCAGTTACGGAGCGGGATGGGCCTACGAGCAGTACTTC.

The V gene is TRBV28, the J gene TRBJ2-1; TRBD1 might be the D (5 bases). This CDR3 region has 14 residues. The V end was cut by 6 bases, the J end by 12 bases, with 21 bases between. The germline V gene has CDR1 MDHEN and CDR2 SYDVKM. The CDR3: CASSVRLGAIGQFF. The CDR3 DNA reads TGTGCCAGCAGCGTCCGTCTAGGGGCGATAGGGCAGTTCTTC.

The chain recombines TRBV28 with TRBJ2-1; D remains ambiguous. The CDR3 spans 13 residues. In germline, CDR1 is MDHEN, CDR2 SYDVKM. V was trimmed by 7 bases and J by 11 bases, leaving 18 bases between them. Here the CDR3 reads CASTPDQASQQFF. CDR3 nucleotides: TGTGCCAGCACGCCCGATCAGGCGTCACAGCAGTTCTTC.

The chain combines TRBV5-6 with TRBJ1-2; weak D call: TRBD1 (5 bases). Germline V gives CDR1 SGHDT, CDR2 YYEEEE. This CDR3 comprises 13 residues. V gave up 7 bases and J gave up 3 bases, with 13 bases separating them. This chain's CDR3 is CASSEGAYYGYTF. The CDR3 region has the DNA TGTGCCAGCTCCGAAGGGGCCTACTATGGCTACACCTTC.

The table lists this clone with a count of one. This chain joins TRBV9 and TRBJ2-3; possible D gene TRBD2, 6 bases. In germline, CDR1 is SGDLS, CDR2 YYNGEE. This CDR3 is built from 15 residues. Trimming shortened V by 1 base and J by 3 bases, and 12 bases separated the two germline ends. The CDR3 region is CASSVQPSATDTQYF. DNA of the CDR3: TGTGCCAGCAGCGTACAACCTAGCGCGACAGATACGCAGTATTTT.

The rearrangement joins TRBV6-2 or TRBV6-3 to TRBJ2-7; 10 nucleotides agree with TRBD2. V was clipped by 6 bases and J by 6 bases; unmatched bases: 11. The CDR3 consists of 15 residues. Germline-derived CDR1 and CDR2 are MNHEY and SVGEGT. CDR3 DNA: TGTGCCAGCAGCCCCACCAGGACTAGCGGTTCCGAGCAGTACTTC. Its translation: CASSPTRTSGSEQYF.

The chain recombines TRBV10-3 with TRBJ2-6; 7 nucleotides align to TRBD1. Germline values: CDR1 ENHRY, CDR2 SYGVKD. Trimming cost V 2 bases and J 3 bases; bases outside gene matches: 13. CDR3 length: 19 amino acids. The CDR3 region is CAISEPARTGTNGANVLTF. The CDR3 DNA follows: TGTGCCATCAGTGAGCCGGCCCGGACAGGTACGAATGGGGCCAACGTCCTGACTTTC.

The rearrangement links TRBV19 to TRBJ2-2, with D possibly being TRBD2 (6 bases). The CDR3 runs to 14 residues. Germline V gene lookup returns CDR1 LNHDA and CDR2 SQIVND (reference sequence). The V end was cut by 2 bases, the J end by 3 bases, with 7 bases between. CDR3 region: CASSIREYTGELFF. In DNA, the CDR3 is TGTGCCAGTAGTATACGGGAGTACACCGGGGAGCTGTTTTTT.

The gene calls are TRBV19 and TRBJ1-3; weak D call: TRBD1 (5 bases). The germline V gene encodes CDR1 LNHDA and CDR2 SQIVND (reference sequence). V was pared by 5 bases and J by 0 bases, with 11 bases between. The length of the CDR3 is 15 residues. The CDR3 spells CASSRGGNSGNTIYF. The DNA for the CDR3 is TGTGCCAGTAGTCGTGGGGGGAACTCTGGAAACACCATATATTTT.

This chain links TRBV7-8 with TRBJ2-2, with 8 bases identical to TRBD1. The CDR3 totals 15 residues. The V segment lost 2 bases and the J segment 3 bases; nucleotides outside the gene matches: 2. Germline V gene lookup returns CDR1 SGHVS and CDR2 FQNEAQ. The CDR3 reads CASSLRTGYTGELFF. CDR3 DNA: TGTGCCAGCAGCTTAAGGACAGGGTACACCGGGGAGCTGTTTTTT.

This clone has just one count. The chain combines TRBV10-3 with TRBJ2-7; 14 nucleotides match TRBD2. V lost 10 bases and J lost 6; bases outside the gene matches: 8. CDR3 size: 14 residues. Germline CDR1 is ENHRY and CDR2 is SYGVKD. The CDR3 is CASAGTSGGSEQYF. Written as DNA, the CDR3 is TGTGCCAGCGCCGGGACTAGCGGGGGTTCCGAGCAGTACTTC.

This clone was seen more than once but under ten times. This chain uses TRBV28 with TRBJ1-2; 7 bases match TRBD1. Losses at the gene ends were 8 bases for V and 5 bases for J; bases not matched to a gene: 5. In germline, CDR1 is MDHEN, CDR2 SYDVKM. This CDR3 spans 12 amino acids. The CDR3 spells CASGDSPYGYTF. CDR3 coding DNA: TGTGCCAGCGGGGACAGCCCGTATGGCTACACCTTC.

The chain links TRBV10-3 to TRBJ1-1; D unresolved. V shed 4 bases and J shed 1 base, with 10 bases lying between them. This CDR3 has 14 residues. Germline CDR1 ENHRY, CDR2 SYGVKD. CDR3 protein: CAISAELANTEAFF. In DNA, the CDR3 is TGTGCCATCAGTGCGGAGCTAGCGAACACTGAAGCTTTCTTT.

This clone showed up just once. The rearrangement joins TRBV27 to TRBJ1-2; 9 bases are a match to TRBD1. Trimming at V came to 2 bases and at J to 5 bases, leaving 3 bases not matched to a gene. The germline V gene encodes CDR1 MNHEY and CDR2 SMNVEV (reference sequence). The CDR3 contains 14 residues. The CDR3 coding sequence is TGTGCCAGCAGTTTACAGGACAGGGGTTATGGCTACACCTTC. It specifies CASSLQDRGYGYTF.

DNA of the CDR3: TGCGCCAGCAGCTTGGTGTCTAGCGGGGGACGTGGGGAGACCCAGTACTTC. The encoded protein is CASSLVSSGGRGETQYF. The V gene is TRBV5-1, the J gene TRBJ2-5; 10 bases are a match to TRBD2. CDR1 SGHRS and CDR2 YFSETQ come from the germline V gene. J gave up 5 bases and V 0 bases, and 10 bases lay outside the gene matches. CDR3 length: 17 amino acids.